Sequencing of this TCR beta chain was carried out in a study of CD8+CD57+ T cells in acquired aplastic anemia. Overall study context: Isolated CD4+ and CD8+ cells, once sorted, yielded DNA averaging about 3 ug. Study outcomes and limitations: Comparison of patients with controls identified approximately 28 shared CD8+ CDR3 sequences.

The V segment lost 3 bases and the J segment 8 bases; nucleotides outside the gene matches: 8. This CDR3 is 14 amino acids long. Germline CDR1 is MNHNS and CDR2 is SASEGT. TCR beta VDJ combinations and CDR3 sequences were profiled from genomic DNA. Each CDR3 protein is one row after TCRdb ran MiXCR on the reads. The table records hundreds of thousands of distinct CDR3 sequences, roughly a third of them present only once. This clonotype turned up a few times. Its antigen is still unknown. CD8+CD57+ cell expansion had been shown by flow cytometry in patients chosen for sequencing. The genes are TRBV6-1 and TRBJ1-2; 8 bases map to TRBD1. The clonotype comes from a human donor with aplastic anemia. The source material was sorted CD4+, CD8+, or CD8+CD57+ T cells (not recorded which) from PBMCs. DNA of the CDR3: TGTGCCAGCAGTGAGCGTCCAGGGGGCCGGGGCTACACCTTC. Protein sequence: CASSERPGGRGYTF.